This T cell receptor (beta chain) emerged from a study of technical replicates of blood from several donors. With 1 base clipped from V and 7 bases from J, the junction kept 7 bases outside the gene matches. CDR3 length: 15 amino acids. Germline lookup yields CDR1 LNHDA and CDR2 SQIVND (reference sequence). The count of this clone is one. Data came from immunoSEQ multiplex PCR; TCRdb stores just in-frame clones and leaves some out. The sample includes approximately 59,000 clones, 75% to 90% of them seen just once. The TCR comes from a human donor in good health. Some clones in this sample may be carry-over from other donors' samples. The chain employs TRBV19 and TRBJ2-1; 7 nucleotides line up with TRBD2. The sample comprised PBMCs. The CDR3 DNA follows: TGTGCCAGTAGTATAGTTGCGGGGGTGGTAAATGAGCAGTTCTTC. Translation: CASSIVAGVVNEQFF.